A selection of T cell receptor beta chains follows, all from one sample in a study of blood T cell repertoires in COVID-19. Measured with immunoSEQ multiplex PCR; TCRdb has only the in-frame clones, and not every one. The sample has 200,000 to 250,000 clones; 80% to 85% are singletons. Sequenced sample: peripheral blood. These receptors were taken from a man aged 30-40 years with active or convalescent COVID-19. The CDR3 runs from the conserved cysteine through the conserved F or W. The D gene is left open where the match is weak. A row's size may be missing; if present it is once, few, many or a size class.

D gene	clone size	V gene	J gene	CDR3 DNA	CDR3 protein
NA	NA	TRBV10-3	TRBJ1-2	TGTGCCATCAGTGAGGTAACAGGGCTCGGCTACACCTTC	CAISEVTGLGYTF
NA	NA	TRBV12-2	TRBJ2-1	TGTGCAAGTCGCTCGGCGACTAAGGGCGGACTAGCGGGAGGACACTCCTACAATGAGCAGTTCTTC	CASRSATKGGLAGGHSYNEQFF
NA	NA	TRBV11-3	TRBJ2-7	TGTGCCAGCAGCCAGGGGCGGGCGCCCTGGGAGCAGTACTTC	CASSQGRAPWEQYF
NA	once	TRBV9	TRBJ1-3	TGTGCCAGCAGCGTTTCTACTGGAAACACCATATATTTT	CASSVSTGNTIYF
NA	NA	TRBV24-1	TRBJ2-7	TGTGCCACCAGTGATCCCGGGCGGGGTACTAAGGACGAGCAGTACTTC	CATSDPGRGTKDEQYF
TRBD1	NA	TRBV10-3	TRBJ1-2	TGTGCCATCAGTGGTCCAAACTCCAGGGGGACCTCCTATGGCTACACCTTC	CAISGPNSRGTSYGYTF
TRBD1	once	TRBV5-6	TRBJ2-7	TGTGCCAGCAGCTACGCGACAGGGGTAAAAGCTTCGGAGCAGTACTTC	CASSYATGVKASEQYF
NA	NA	TRBV5-5	TRBJ2-7	TGTGCCAGCAGCTTGAGTCAGTTATACAACGAGCAGTACTTC	CASSLSQLYNEQYF
NA	NA	TRBV2	TRBJ2-6	TGTGCCAGCAGTAATACAGGGACTGGGGCCAACGTCCTGACTTTC	CASSNTGTGANVLTF
NA	once	TRBV7-9	TRBJ2-5	TGTGCCAGCAGCTTAGCCAGGCCAGAGACCCAGTACTTC	CASSLARPETQYF
NA	NA	TRBV29-1	TRBJ2-7	TGCAGCGTTCGGGTCCGCGAGCAGTACTTC	CSVRVREQYF
NA	NA	TRBV10-2	TRBJ2-5	TGCGCCAGCAGTGAGCCCGGTCTGAGGACCCAGTACTTC	CASSEPGLRTQYF
TRBD1	NA	TRBV5-4	TRBJ2-6	TGTGCCAGCAGCTCGATGGACAGGGCCGGGGCCAACGTCCTGACTTTC	CASSSMDRAGANVLTF
NA	NA	TRBV19	TRBJ1-5	TGTGCCAGTAGTGCGGGGATCAGGACGGGTCAGCCCCAGCATTTT	CASSAGIRTGQPQHF
NA	NA	TRBV29-1	TRBJ1-3	TGCAGCGTAACCACACCGACAGGCCCTCGGGACACCATATATTTT	CSVTTPTGPRDTIYF
NA	NA	TRBV3-1/TRBV3-2	TRBJ2-2	TGTGCCAGCAGCCAGAGTCTAGTCACCGGGGAGCTGTTTTTT	CASSQSLVTGELFF
TRBD2	once	TRBV7-2	TRBJ2-2	TGTGCCAGCAGCTTGGTCCAGCAGCGGGGCACCGGGGAGCTGTTTTTT	CASSLVQQRGTGELFF
NA	NA	TRBV18	TRBJ2-1	TGTGCCAGCTCACCACCGGTGGGGCAGGGGAGCTACAATGAGCAGTTCTTC	CASSPPVGQGSYNEQFF
NA	NA	TRBV15	TRBJ2-7	TGTGCCACCAGCAGAGACTTTATACTAAACGAGCAGTACTTC	CATSRDFILNEQYF
NA	NA	TRBV27	TRBJ1-1	TGTGCCAGCAGGGGGGGACTAAACACTGAAGCTTTCTTT	CASRGGLNTEAFF
NA	once	TRBV6-1	TRBJ1-2	TGTGCCAGCAGTGAAAATCGGTCTAGAGGGTACACCTTC	CASSENRSRGYTF
NA	NA	TRBV5-1	TRBJ2-1	TGCGCCAGCAGCTTGGGAGGACTACCCAATGAGCAGTTCTTC	CASSLGGLPNEQFF
TRBD2	once	TRBV9	TRBJ2-4	TGTGCCAGCAGCTCGACTAGCGAGGAAAACATTCAGTACTTC	CASSSTSEENIQYF
TRBD2	NA	TRBV28	TRBJ2-3	TGTGCCAGCAGTTTCCTTCCCCCTAGGCTAGCGGAATTCACAGATACGCAGTATTTT	CASSFLPPRLAEFTDTQYF
TRBD1	NA	TRBV19	TRBJ2-5	TGTGCCAGTAGTCTGGGACAGGAACAGACCCAGTACTTC	CASSLGQEQTQYF
NA	NA	TRBV28	TRBJ1-5	TGTGCCAGCAGCCAGCAGGGAAATAATCAGCCCCAGCATTTT	CASSQQGNNQPQHF
TRBD1	NA	TRBV5-1	TRBJ2-1	TGCGCCAGCAGCTGGGGACAGGGCAGTAATGAGCAGTTCTTC	CASSWGQGSNEQFF
NA	NA	TRBV11-2	TRBJ2-7	TGTGCCAGCAGCTCCCCCCGGGACTCATACGAGCAGTACTTC	CASSSPRDSYEQYF
NA	NA	TRBV18	TRBJ1-3	TGTGCCAGCTCACCACAGCGCTCTGGAAACACCATATATTTT	CASSPQRSGNTIYF
NA	NA	TRBV5-6	TRBJ1-6	TGTGCCAGCAGCTCACTAGGGAGGGAGGATAATTCACCCCTCCACTTT	CASSSLGREDNSPLHF
TRBD2	NA	TRBV15	TRBJ2-1	TGTGCCACCAGCAGAGATCCTAGCGGGAGTGTCTACAATGAGCAGTTCTTC	CATSRDPSGSVYNEQFF
TRBD2	NA	TRBV6-2/TRBV6-3	TRBJ2-7	TGTGCCAGCAGCGCCGGACTAGCGGGGGGGCGCGAGCAGTACTTC	CASSAGLAGGREQYF
NA	few	TRBV11-2	TRBJ2-2	TGTGCCAGCAGACCTCAGACAGCCACCGGGGAGCTGTTTTTT	CASRPQTATGELFF
TRBD2	few	TRBV19	TRBJ2-3	TGTGCCAGAAACTTTAGCGGGGACTTTGCAGATACGCAGTATTTT	CARNFSGDFADTQYF
TRBD1	NA	TRBV19	TRBJ1-1	TGTGCCAGCACGGGACAGCCGAACACTGAAGCTTTCTTT	CASTGQPNTEAFF
NA	once	TRBV2	TRBJ2-3	TGTGCCAGCAGGGTCGGGACAGATACGCAGTATTTT	CASRVGTDTQYF
NA	NA	TRBV18	TRBJ2-7	TGTGCCAGCTCACTCGAGGGGGTGTCCTCCTACGAGCAGTACTTC	CASSLEGVSSYEQYF
NA	NA	TRBV25-1	TRBJ2-7	TGTGCCAGCAGTCCCTCGTACAGGGCTGTATGGGAGCAGTACTTC	CASSPSYRAVWEQYF
NA	NA	TRBV6-5	TRBJ1-5	TGTGCCAGCAGTTACTTTCCCAGGCGTAGCAATCAGCCCCAGCATTTT	CASSYFPRRSNQPQHF
NA	NA	TRBV28	TRBJ2-3	TGTGCCAGCAGTTTATACCAGGGATTCACAGATACGCAGTATTTT	CASSLYQGFTDTQYF
NA	NA	TRBV2	TRBJ2-5	TGTGCCAGCAGCGGAACAGGGTTCCAAGAGACCCAGTACTTC	CASSGTGFQETQYF
NA	NA	TRBV4-3	TRBJ2-7	TGCGCCAGCAGCCAAGATCGGGGGAGCCCGATGGAGCAGTACTTC	CASSQDRGSPMEQYF
NA	NA	TRBV30	TRBJ1-2	TGTGCCTGGAGAAGGGGTGGCTACACCTTC	CAWRRGGYTF
NA	NA	TRBV5-5	TRBJ1-4	TGTGCCAGCAGCTTTTCTACAGGGTGGTCGACTAATGAAAAACTGTTTTTT	CASSFSTGWSTNEKLFF
NA	NA	TRBV7-9	TRBJ2-7	TGTGCCAGCAGCGGGGGGACCTACGAGCAGTACTTC	CASSGGTYEQYF
TRBD1	NA	TRBV27	TRBJ1-6	TGTGCCAGCAGTTCCTGGGACAGCTCCTATAATTCACCCCTCCACTTT	CASSSWDSSYNSPLHF
NA	NA	TRBV20-1	TRBJ1-2	TGCAGCGACAACAACTATGGCTACACCTTC	CSDNNYGYTF
TRBD2	NA	TRBV12-3/TRBV12-4	TRBJ2-7	TGTGCCAGCAGTTGGGCCGGGGGGTACGAGCAGTACTTC	CASSWAGGYEQYF
NA	NA	TRBV4-1	TRBJ2-7	TGCGCCAGCAGCCGATTGCTACAGTCGGATTACGAGCAGTACTTC	CASSRLLQSDYEQYF
NA	NA	TRBV4-1	TRBJ1-4	TGCGCCAGCAGCCAAGACTCCCGGAAACCAGGGGAAAAACTGTTTTTT	CASSQDSRKPGEKLFF